The source of this T cell receptor beta chain is a study of neurological immune-mediated disorders. This clonotype has a count of ten or more. Synthesis of cDNA used 5'RACE (with 10-nucleotide random UMIs). Every sequencing run gave over 190 million TCR-beta sequences, taken from 15-18 subjects. TCRdb itself ran the 5' RACE reads through MiXCR, one entry per CDR3 protein. The table lists approximately 30,000 distinct CDR3 sequences, about 15% of them singletons. This clonotype was sampled from a man between 65 and 85 years old in good health. Material for sequencing was PBMCs.

The CDR3 region has the DNA TGCGCCAGCAGCCAAGATTACCGCGTGGGCACAGATACGCAGTATTTT. Its protein is CASSQDYRVGTDTQYF. This chain links TRBV4-3 with TRBJ2-3; unclear D gene. V was shortened by 0 bases and J by 1 base, with 11 bases between the two germline ends. The CDR3 has 16 amino acids. CDR1 is LGHNA and CDR2 is YSLEER in the germline V gene.